These 2 T cell receptor beta chains originate from one sample sequenced in a study of regulatory T cells in long-lasting Graves disease. CDR3 regions were amplified by Arm-PCR using iRepertoire HTBI primers to build TCR beta libraries. TCRdb passed the multiplex PCR reads through MiXCR, listing each CDR3 protein once. This sample has approximately 380,000 distinct CDR3 sequences, with less than 25% found just once. The time point denotes: persistent/refractory GD, antithyroid drugs over 5 years with positive TRAb. With RNA extracted from PBMCs as input, the TCR library was made. This specimen consisted of peripheral blood mononuclear cells (PBMCs), obtained when the disease was refractory, from a patient treated with antithyroid drugs. The receptors originated from a female donor with Graves disease.

V is TRBV6-1 and J is TRBJ2-5; 8 nucleotides agree with TRBD2. Germline CDR1 is MNHNS and CDR2 is SASEGT. Trimming took 7 bases from V and 1 from J; bases not matched to a gene: 8. The CDR3 loop spans 15 amino acids. CDR3 DNA sequence: TGTGCCAGCACCCCACTAGCGGACCTCCAAGAGACCCAGTACTTC. It is translated as CASTPLADLQETQYF.

The chain employs TRBV18 and TRBJ1-1; weak D call: TRBD1 (5 bases). Germline CDR1 KGHSH, CDR2 LQKENI. This CDR3 has 13 amino acids. The V and J ends lost 3 bases and 5 bases respectively, with 10 bases between them. In nucleotides, the CDR3 is TGTGCCAGCTCACCCCGGGACTTGACTGAAGCTTTCTTT. Its translation: CASSPRDLTEAFF.